The 15 T cell receptor beta chains presented below share a single source sample, sequenced in a study of blood T cell repertoires in COVID-19. Using immunoSEQ multiplex PCR, the repertoire was profiled, and TCRdb retains in-frame clones only, with some absent. The profile shows some 100,000 clones, roughly 80% of them singletons. Sample: peripheral blood. The receptors were sampled from an elderly man with active or convalescent COVID-19.

The gene calls are TRBV10-3 and TRBJ2-1, with 8 bases that match TRBD2. Germline V gene data show CDR1 as ENHRY and CDR2 as SYGVKD. Germline trimming cut 3 bases from V and 6 bases from J; bases unmatched to any gene: 13. This CDR3 is built from 17 residues. The CDR3 DNA is TGTGCCATCAGTGACGTCCGGGGGGGCTCTCAAGGCAATGAGCAGTTCTTC. This gives the protein CAISDVRGGSQGNEQFF.

The chain couples TRBV5-1 to TRBJ2-1; 8 positions match TRBD1. Germline V CDR1 and CDR2: SGHRS, YFSETQ. The CDR3 extends over 15 amino acids. The V gene end was trimmed by 3 bases and the J gene end by 7 bases; junction bases not matched to a gene: 9. CDR3 amino acids: CASSSSRGTGNEQFF. CDR3 bases: TGCGCCAGCAGCTCAAGTCGCGGGACAGGTAATGAGCAGTTCTTC.

This clone was seen a handful of times. The chain couples TRBV12-3 or TRBV12-4 to TRBJ1-3; no clear D. This CDR3 is 13 amino acids long. Between the trimmed V and J ends, which lost 6 bases and 4 bases, there was a span of 10 bases. CDR3 loop: CASSLIMGNTIYF. The CDR3 nucleotides are TGTGCCAGCAGCTTAATAATGGGAAACACCATATATTTT.

The gene calls are TRBV5-1 and TRBJ1-2, with D possibly TRBD1 on 6 matching bases. The CDR3 is 18 amino acids. Germline V lookup: CDR1 SGHRS, CDR2 YFSETQ. The germline V and J ends were trimmed by 0 bases and 2 bases, with 20 bases remaining between them. The CDR3, as DNA: TGCGCCAGCAGCTTGGCCGTGGGGGCCAGCACAAGGAACTATGGCTACACCTTC. Amino acids: CASSLAVGASTRNYGYTF. The variable domain in full, with the rest retrieved from reference TRBV5-1 and TRBJ1-2, is KAGVTQTPRYLIKTRGQQVTLSCSPISGHRSVSWYQQTPGQGLQFLFEYFSETQRNKGNFPGRFSGRQFSNSRSEMNVSTLELGDSALYLCASSLAVGASTRNYGYTFGSGTRLTVV.

This chain uses TRBV2 with TRBJ2-5; no firm D call. Germline V gene sequence: CDR1 SNHLY, CDR2 FYNNEI. The V end was cut by 6 bases, the J end by 2 bases, with 13 bases between. The CDR3 consists of 14 residues. The CDR3 region has the DNA TGTGCCAGCAGGGAACGGGTGTTACAAGAGACCCAGTACTTC. This gives the protein CASRERVLQETQYF.

This clone was picked up a small number of times. The chain couples TRBV3-1 (or the pseudogene TRBV3-2) to TRBJ2-7, with TRBD2 matching 12 bases. This CDR3 has 14 residues. The ends lost 4 bases at V and 6 bases at J; junction bases unmatched: 4. The germline gives CDR1 LGHDT, CDR2 YNNKEL (reference sequence). The CDR3 nucleotides read TGTGCCAGCAGCCGGACTAGCGGGGCTCTCGAGCAGTACTTC. Protein sequence: CASSRTSGALEQYF.

The chain joins TRBV7-6 to TRBJ1-6; D is possibly TRBD1 (6 bases). The CDR3 length is 15 residues. The germline V and J ends were trimmed by 5 bases and 8 bases, with 16 bases remaining between them. Germline loops: CDR1 SGHVS, CDR2 FNYEAQ. Here the CDR3 DNA reads TGTGCCAGCAGCCCTCGAGGGGGAAAGGATTCACCCCTCCACTTT. This sequence encodes CASSPRGGKDSPLHF. Together with reference TRBV7-6 and TRBJ1-6, the CDR3 gives the full variable domain: GAGVSQSPRYKVTKRGQDVALRCDPISGHVSLYWYRQALGQGPEFLTYFNYEAQQDKSGLPNDRFSAERPEGSISTLTIQRTEQRDSAMYRCASSPRGGKDSPLHFGNGTRLTVT.

The chain is built from TRBV11-2 and TRBJ1-1; a weak D match, TRBD1 (5 bases). Trimming left V 5 bases short and J 4 bases short, with 11 bases between. Germline-derived CDR1 and CDR2 are SGHAT and FQNNGV. The CDR3 sequence is 13 residues long. The CDR3 DNA reads as TGTGCCAGCAGCGACCCGGGGGGCACTGAAGCTTTCTTT. As protein: CASSDPGGTEAFF.

The chain couples TRBV6-5 to TRBJ1-2; D gene unclear. V was pared by 6 bases and J by 3 bases, with 17 bases between. Germline CDR1 and CDR2: MNHEY and SVGAGI. The CDR3 consists of 15 residues. For the CDR3, the DNA is TGTGCCAGCAGCTGGGGAGGGAGGTTCGACTATGGCTACACCTTC. Translating it yields CASSWGGRFDYGYTF.

This clone is labeled medium-sized. J is TRBJ2-5 and V is TRBV5-4; weak D call: TRBD1 (6 bases). This CDR3 is 13 amino acids long. Germline CDR1 is SGHNT and CDR2 is YYREEE (reference sequence). Trimming removed 0 bases from V and 5 bases from J, with 8 bases in between. This chain's CDR3 is CASSLEQGETQYF. The CDR3 nucleotides are TGTGCCAGCAGCTTGGAGCAGGGGGAGACCCAGTACTTC.

In regard to this clone: Distinct nucleotide sequences in the sample also encode this CDR3. The V call is TRBV7-2, the J call TRBJ1-5, with TRBD1 identical over 7 bases. V dropped 0 bases and J dropped 2; count of bases not matched to a gene: 7. This CDR3 spans 17 amino acids. The V gene's germline CDR1 is SGHTA and CDR2 FQGNSA. CDR3 in amino acids: CASSLALGGAGNQPQHF. CDR3 nucleotide sequence: TGTGCCAGCAGCTTAGCATTAGGGGGCGCGGGCAATCAGCCCCAGCATTTT. Drawing the rest from reference TRBV7-2 and TRBJ1-5, the complete variable domain is GAGVSQSPSNKVTEKGKDVELRCDPISGHTALYWYRQSLGQGLEFLIYFQGNSAPDKSGLPSDRFSAERTGGSVSTLTIQRTQQEDSAVYLCASSLALGGAGNQPQHFGDGTRLSIL.

The rearrangement uses TRBV27 and TRBJ2-2; TRBD1 matches at 12 bases. Germline V gives CDR1 MNHEY, CDR2 SMNVEV (reference sequence). J lost 4 bases, V lost 2 bases, and 5 bases had no gene match. CDR3 length: 17 amino acids. As DNA, the CDR3 is TGTGCCAGCAGTTTACGAGGGGGACAGGGGGCCACCGGGGAGCTGTTTTTT. Translated: CASSLRGGQGATGELFF.

V and J are TRBV19 and TRBJ2-3; the match to TRBD2 covers 10 bases. Unmatched junction bases numbered 6, after V lost 3 bases and J lost 6 bases. CDR1 is LNHDA and CDR2 is SQIVND in the germline V gene (reference sequence). The CDR3 extends over 15 amino acids. The CDR3: CASSIKRGGSDTQYF. The CDR3 DNA reads as TGTGCCAGTAGTATCAAGCGGGGGGGGTCCGATACGCAGTATTTT.

The rearrangement joins TRBV6-1 to TRBJ2-2; TRBD1 matches at 10 bases. CDR3 length: 17 amino acids. V shed 3 bases and J 1 base; nucleotides not matched to a gene: 5. The germline V gene encodes CDR1 MNHNS and CDR2 SASEGT. CDR3 in amino acids: CASSDGGQGMNTGELFF. Written as DNA, the CDR3 is TGTGCCAGCAGTGATGGGGGACAGGGGATGAACACCGGGGAGCTGTTTTTT.

Ten or more counts support this clone. This chain links TRBV28 with TRBJ1-5, with D maybe TRBD1 (5 bases). Trimming left V 8 bases short and J 5 bases short, with 13 bases between. Germline assignment: CDR1 MDHEN and CDR2 SYDVKM. The CDR3 length is 13 residues. CDR3 loop: CASRRQPDQPQHF. CDR3 in DNA: TGTGCCAGCCGCCGACAGCCTGATCAGCCCCAGCATTTT.